A single sample is the source of the 26 T cell receptor beta chains below, sequenced in a study of cytomegalovirus exposure and HLA in healthy donors. The PCR contained 60 Vbeta and 13 Jbeta primers. Data came from immunoSEQ multiplex PCR; TCRdb stores just in-frame clones and leaves some out. The table has some 76,000 clones, around 76% seen once. The specimen sequenced was PBMCs. All receptors come from a male donor in good health and CMV-seropositive.

The chain joins TRBV28 to TRBJ2-5; 7 bases map to TRBD1. Germline CDR1 reads MDHEN; CDR2 reads SYDVKM. There are 13 residues in the CDR3. After removal of 2 bases from V and 4 bases from J, the junction contained 1 base not matched to a gene. In nucleotides, the CDR3 is TGTGCCAGCAGTTTAGCAGGGGGAGAGACCCAGTACTTC. Translating gives CASSLAGGETQYF.

The V and J genes are TRBV5-4 and TRBJ2-3; 10 nucleotides match TRBD2. The CDR3 covers 15 residues. The germline gives CDR1 SGHNT, CDR2 YYREEE (reference sequence). V was pared by 3 bases and J by 1 base, with 2 bases of the junction left unmatched. The CDR3 is CASSSGTSGTDTQYF. In DNA, the CDR3 is TGTGCCAGCAGCTCCGGGACTAGCGGCACAGATACGCAGTATTTT.

Note on this clone: This sample includes further DNA sequences coding for the same CDR3. The chain links TRBV2 to TRBJ1-6, with no clear D. The CDR3 runs to 15 residues. V shed 1 base and J shed 7 bases, with 11 bases lying between them. CDR1 and CDR2 from the germline V gene are SNHLY and FYNNEI. For the CDR3, the DNA is TGTGCCAGCAGTGAAGAGGCAGGCCAGAATTCACCCCTCCACTTT. Its protein is CASSEEAGQNSPLHF.

The chain recombines TRBV7-9 with TRBJ2-3; 12 bases fit TRBD2. CDR3 length: 17 residues. V shed 1 base and J 2 bases; nucleotides not matched to a gene: 4. The germline CDR1 and CDR2 sequences are SEHNR and FQNEAQ (reference sequence). This CDR3 is CASSLGTSGITTDTQYF. For the CDR3, the DNA is TGTGCCAGCAGCTTAGGGACTAGCGGGATTACCACAGATACGCAGTATTTT.

The rearrangement links TRBV18 to TRBJ2-5; weak D call: TRBD1 (7 bases). V was clipped by 8 bases and J by 2 bases, with 12 bases between them. The CDR3 totals 13 residues. In germline, CDR1 is KGHSH, CDR2 LQKENI. Here the CDR3 DNA reads TGTGCCAGCCGGGGGACAGAACAAGAGACCCAGTACTTC. Its translation is CASRGTEQETQYF.

The V and J genes are TRBV4-2 and TRBJ2-3; tentative D call: TRBD1 (6 bases). V lost 3 bases and J lost 4, with 17 bases in between. Germline V gives CDR1 LGHNA, CDR2 YNFKEQ. The CDR3 totals 16 residues. Here the CDR3 reads CASSHHRAGQADTQYF. The CDR3 bases are TGTGCCAGCAGCCACCACAGGGCAGGGCAGGCAGATACGCAGTATTTT.

This clone turned up a few times. This sequence joins TRBV28 and TRBJ2-1; the match to TRBD1 covers 12 bases. The germline CDR1 and CDR2 sequences are MDHEN and SYDVKM. The CDR3 runs to 18 residues. V shed 3 bases and J 6 bases; nucleotides not matched to a gene: 12. CDR3 sequence: CASSLNRWGQGASNEQFF. DNA of the CDR3: TGTGCCAGCAGTTTGAATCGATGGGGACAGGGGGCCTCCAATGAGCAGTTCTTC. The whole variable domain, remainder taken from reference TRBV28 and TRBJ2-1, is DVKVTQSSRYLVKRTGEKVFLECVQDMDHENMFWYRQDPGLGLRLIYFSYDVKMKEKGDIPEGYSVSREKKERFSLILESASTNQTSMYLCASSLNRWGQGASNEQFFGPGTRLTVL.

This chain joins TRBV6-5 and TRBJ2-6; D gene unclear. Looked up from germline, CDR1 is MNHEY and CDR2 is SVGAGI. V gave up 0 bases and J gave up 0 bases, with 6 bases separating them. CDR3 length: 16 residues. Here the CDR3 reads CASSYSMSSGANVLTF. The CDR3 DNA reads TGTGCCAGCAGTTACTCGATGAGCTCTGGGGCCAACGTCCTGACTTTC.

This chain joins TRBV18 and TRBJ2-3; TRBD1 matches 8 bases. Unmatched junction bases numbered 5, after V lost 5 bases and J lost 1 base. CDR1 and CDR2 (germline): KGHSH, LQKENI. The CDR3 extends over 15 amino acids. CDR3 coding DNA: TGTGCCAGCTCAACCAGGGGGCAGGGCACAGATACGCAGTATTTT. Protein sequence: CASSTRGQGTDTQYF.

The chain recombines TRBV6-5 with TRBJ1-2, with D possibly matching TRBD1 (5 bases). V lost 2 bases and J 8 bases, leaving 12 bases between the germline ends. This CDR3 contains 13 residues. The germline CDR1 and CDR2 sequences are MNHEY and SVGAGI. In DNA form, the CDR3 reads TGTGCCAGCAGTTACCAAGGGGCGGGAGGCTACACCTTC. Translation: CASSYQGAGGYTF.

V gene TRBV5-1 combines with J gene TRBJ2-2, with D possibly being TRBD1 (6 bases). Germline V lookup: CDR1 SGHRS, CDR2 YFSETQ. V lost 4 bases and J 1 base, leaving 8 bases between the germline ends. This CDR3 has 14 residues. CDR3 in DNA: TGCGCCAGCAGCCTGGGACAGAACACCGGGGAGCTGTTTTTT. It translates to CASSLGQNTGELFF.

V is TRBV12-5 and J is TRBJ2-7; possible D gene TRBD2, 5 bases. Germline CDR1 and CDR2: LGHNT and FRNRAP. The V and J ends lost 2 bases and 3 bases respectively, with 11 bases between them. This CDR3 spans 14 amino acids. Here the CDR3 DNA reads TGTGCTAGTGGTTTGCGTGGACTTTTCTACGAGCAGTACTTC. Encoded protein: CASGLRGLFYEQYF.

This clone was picked up one time. J is TRBJ1-5 and V is TRBV6-1, with 7 bases that match TRBD1. The ends lost 6 bases at V and 4 bases at J; junction bases unmatched: 6. CDR1 is MNHNS, CDR2 SASEGT, per germline. The CDR3 is 14 amino acids. CDR3 sequence: CASRRDSRNQPQHF. DNA for the CDR3: TGTGCCAGCAGGAGGGACAGCAGAAATCAGCCCCAGCATTTT.

The rearrangement uses TRBV6-1 and TRBJ2-2; TRBD1 aligns across 11 bases. There are 15 residues in the CDR3. The V segment lost 6 bases and the J segment 5 bases; nucleotides outside the gene matches: 5. CDR1 and CDR2 from the germline V gene are MNHNS and SASEGT. CDR3: CASSRDRGKTGELFF. In DNA form, the CDR3 reads TGTGCCAGCAGCAGGGACAGGGGGAAAACCGGGGAGCTGTTTTTT.

This clone was counted between two and nine times. The chain combines TRBV29-1 with TRBJ2-5; 7 bases align to TRBD1. The end of the DNA is better explained by TRBJ2-7, so the J call may be wrong. The CDR3 is made up of 13 amino acids. CDR1 and CDR2 (germline): SQVTM, ANQGSEA. CDR3 in DNA: TGCAGCGTTCGGACAGGCGAAACCTACGAGCAGTACTTC. Translating it yields CSVRTGETYEQYF.

The chain is built from TRBV28 and TRBJ2-7; TRBD1 matches 8 bases. CDR3 length equals 14 residues. CDR1 and CDR2 (germline): MDHEN, SYDVKM. V shed 6 bases, J shed 5 bases, and the junction held 9 bases outside the gene matches. In DNA form, the CDR3 reads TGTGCCAGCAGAGTCGGAGCAGGGGGCAACGAGCAGTACTTC. As protein: CASRVGAGGNEQYF.

The chain recombines TRBV7-9 with TRBJ2-5; 8 bases map to TRBD2. Germline-derived CDR1 and CDR2 are SEHNR and FQNEAQ (reference sequence). V lost 2 bases to trimming and J lost 1 base; unmatched junction nucleotides: 6. The CDR3 runs to 16 residues. The CDR3, as DNA: TGTGCCAGCAGCTTACGGGCTAGCGGGTCCCAAGAGACCCAGTACTTC. This gives the protein CASSLRASGSQETQYF. The whole variable domain, remainder taken from reference TRBV7-9 and TRBJ2-5, is DTGVSQNPRHKITKRGQNVTFRCDPISEHNRLYWYRQTLGQGPEFLTYFQNEAQLEKSRLLSDRFSAERPKGSFSTLEIQRTEQGDSAMYLCASSLRASGSQETQYFGPGTRLLVL.

This clone occurred once. This rearrangement joins TRBV27 to TRBJ1-5, with a weak D call TRBD1 (6 bases). Trimming cost V 7 bases and J 7 bases, with 17 bases left between them. The V gene's germline CDR1 is MNHEY and CDR2 SMNVEV (reference sequence). The CDR3 has 14 residues. The CDR3 DNA reads TGTGCCAGCACTAAGGGCGGGGGCGGGCAGCCCCAGCATTTT. This sequence encodes CASTKGGGGQPQHF.

The rearrangement links TRBV6-5 to TRBJ1-5; D may be TRBD1 (6 bases). Trimming removed 5 bases at V and 0 bases at J, with 11 bases between. CDR1 and CDR2 from the germline V gene are MNHEY and SVGAGI. This CDR3 has 15 amino acids. CDR3 nucleotide sequence: TGTGCCAGCAGTCGCGACAGGAGTAGCAATCAGCCCCAGCATTTT. Its translation is CASSRDRSSNQPQHF.

The chain uses TRBV2 and TRBJ2-5, with a possible D match to TRBD2 (5 bases). CDR1 SNHLY and CDR2 FYNNEI come from the germline V gene. The CDR3 is made up of 15 amino acids. V lost 3 bases and J lost 2, with 13 bases in between. CDR3 region: CASSDHGVRQETQYF. CDR3 DNA sequence: TGTGCCAGCAGTGACCACGGGGTAAGGCAAGAGACCCAGTACTTC.

The chain carries TRBV10-3 and TRBJ1-4; TRBD1 matches at 7 bases. This CDR3 comprises 14 residues. J gave up 3 bases and V 11 bases, and 9 bases lay outside the gene matches. Germline V gene lookup returns CDR1 ENHRY and CDR2 SYGVKD. This chain's CDR3 is CASKRQGANEKLFF. CDR3 sequence (DNA): TGTGCCTCCAAGCGTCAGGGGGCTAATGAAAAACTGTTTTTT.

CDR3 sequence: CASGLGLAGGPGSNEQFF. CDR3 sequence (DNA): TGTGCTAGTGGTTTGGGACTAGCGGGAGGGCCTGGATCCAATGAGCAGTTCTTC. The rearrangement joins TRBV12-5 to TRBJ2-1; 14 bases agree with TRBD2. Germline V CDR1 and CDR2: LGHNT, FRNRAP. The trim removed 1 base at V and 6 bases at J, leaving 8 bases unmatched. This CDR3 spans 18 amino acids.

The chain is built from TRBV10-3 and TRBJ1-1, with D possibly matching TRBD1 (5 bases). V gave up 2 bases and J gave up 8 bases, with 6 bases separating them. CDR3 length: 11 residues. In germline, CDR1 is ENHRY, CDR2 SYGVKD. CDR3 DNA sequence: TGTGCCATCAGTGAGCGGACAGAAGCTTTCTTT. Translation: CAISERTEAFF.

This clone was counted only a few times. The genes are TRBV6-5 and TRBJ1-1; 8 positions agree with TRBD1. CDR1 is MNHEY, CDR2 SVGAGI, per germline. The CDR3 has 16 residues. With 2 bases clipped from V and 1 base from J, the junction kept 6 bases outside the gene matches. CDR3 in amino acids: CASSYTWTGPNTEAFF. The CDR3 DNA reads TGTGCCAGCAGTTACACCTGGACAGGGCCGAACACTGAAGCTTTCTTT.

The chain recombines TRBV7-3 with TRBJ2-2; D is possibly TRBD2 (7 bases). Germline CDR1 and CDR2: SGHTA and FQGTGA. With 0 bases removed from V and 4 bases from J, the gap between germline ends came to 15 bases. The CDR3 contains 17 residues. The CDR3, as DNA: TGTGCCAGCAGCTTAACGTTCGGGGGGCGAGGCACCGGGGAGCTGTTTTTT. This gives the protein CASSLTFGGRGTGELFF.

The rearrangement uses TRBV6-1 and TRBJ2-1; 12 nucleotides align to TRBD2. V lost 6 bases and J lost 8; bases outside the gene matches: 2. This CDR3 has 13 residues. Germline lookup yields CDR1 MNHNS and CDR2 SASEGT. CDR3 in amino acids: CASRRLAGDEQFF. Written as DNA, the CDR3 is TGTGCCAGCAGGAGACTAGCGGGGGATGAGCAGTTCTTC.